This record covers a single T cell receptor beta chain. In the authors' methods: Nucleated cell number was recorded as an estimate derived from reference gene primer amplification. Assay: immunoSEQ multiplex PCR; the TCRdb copy retains only in-frame clones and omits some. The V and J calls and clone size come from that table; D and trimming were worked out from the DNA. The sample has 300,000 to 400,000 clones, over 80% seen once. This CDR3 has 13 amino acids. The V gene's germline CDR1 is WNHNN and CDR2 SYGVQD (reference sequence). V was trimmed by 7 bases and J by 2 bases, leaving 9 bases between them. The data belong to a study of blood T cell repertoires in COVID-19. Clinical histories supplied by participants themselves formed the basis of cohort assignment.

The clonotype was recovered from a man aged 25 to 40 who had recovered from COVID-19. Specimen: PBMCs or T cells enriched from blood (not recorded which). V is TRBV10-1 and J is TRBJ1-3, with a possible D match to TRBD1 (6 bases). CDR3: CASTGVAGNTIYF. Written as DNA, the CDR3 is TGCGCCAGCACAGGGGTTGCTGGAAACACCATATATTTT.